This TCR beta chain was retrieved from a study of TET2 disruption in CD19-targeted CAR T cells. The treatment denotes: autologous CTL019 cells: CD19 CAR with 4-1BB and CD3 zeta domains. A CD19 CAR with TCR zeta and 4-1BB domains was used. A remark on this clone: Its antigen is unidentified. Coverage ceases 3 residues before the CDR3 finishes, and the germline J gene fills in the end.

Clones were read by immunoSEQ multiplex PCR, and TCRdb kept only the in-frame ones, dropping some. This sample's clone table lists about 30,000 clones. The CDR3 covers 18 residues. Trimming cost V 0 bases and J 0 bases, with 19 bases left between them. Germline V gene data show CDR1 as DFQATT and CDR2 as SNEGSKA (reference sequence). This clonotype was obtained from a man in his sixties or seventies with chronic lymphocytic leukemia. The source was CD8- CAR+ T cells sorted from cultured blood T cells, collected for CD19 CAR T cell therapy. Subset noted: CD8-negative CAR-positive T cells from the infusion product. The J gene is TRBJ2-3, the V gene TRBV20-1, with D possibly TRBD2 on 6 matching bases. The CDR3 loop reads CSARDPAGSASSTDTQYF. The CDR3 DNA, read in part, is TGCAGTGCTAGAGATCCCGCGGGGTCAGCATCTAGCACAGATACG.